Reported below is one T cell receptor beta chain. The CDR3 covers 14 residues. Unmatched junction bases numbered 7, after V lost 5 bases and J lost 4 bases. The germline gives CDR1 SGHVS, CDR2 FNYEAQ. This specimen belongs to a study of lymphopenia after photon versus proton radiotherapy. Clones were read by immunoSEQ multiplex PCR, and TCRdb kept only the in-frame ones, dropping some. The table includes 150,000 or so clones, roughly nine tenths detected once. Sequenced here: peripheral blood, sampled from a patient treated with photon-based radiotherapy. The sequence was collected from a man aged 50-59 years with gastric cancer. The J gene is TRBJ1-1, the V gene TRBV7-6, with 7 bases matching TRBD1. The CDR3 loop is CASSPREGATEAFF. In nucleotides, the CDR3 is TGTGCCAGCAGCCCGCGGGAGGGGGCCACTGAAGCTTTCTTT.